The next 9 T cell receptor beta chains were all read from a single sample in a study of T cells after yellow fever vaccination. TCRdb passed the 5' RACE reads through MiXCR, listing each CDR3 protein once. The table shows some 240,000 distinct CDR3 sequences, with approximately 3.6% occurring only once. Sequenced material: PBMCs, taken 15 days after the yellow fever booster vaccination. Receptors were obtained from a man aged 18 to 29 who received the YFV17D yellow fever vaccine.

Points on this clonotype: A much bigger clone sits one base away, suggesting this may be a read error. The chain has TRBV20-1 and TRBJ2-3; no definite D call. CDR3 length: 14 amino acids. The V end was cut by 0 bases, the J end by 3 bases, with 10 bases between. Germline V lookup: CDR1 DFQATT, CDR2 SNEGSKA (reference sequence). For the CDR3, the DNA is TGCAGTGCTAGAGACCCCATCGCGACAGATACGCAGTATTTT. Translated, it gives CSARDPIATDTQYF.

In its sample, this clonotype was seen many times. This rearrangement joins TRBV4-1 to TRBJ2-1; 7 nucleotides line up with TRBD2. Trimming cost V 1 base and J 3 bases; bases outside gene matches: 6. The CDR3 is 16 residues long. Germline V gene data show CDR1 as MGHRA and CDR2 as YSYEKL. Written as DNA, the CDR3 is TGCGCCAGCAGCCAAGGAAGCGGGGCGATCTACAATGAGCAGTTCTTC. Translation: CASSQGSGAIYNEQFF.

This clonotype was seen ten or more times. The chain carries TRBV6-5 and TRBJ1-3; possibly TRBD1 for D (5 bases). CDR1 MNHEY and CDR2 SVGAGI come from the germline V gene. Trimming removed 6 bases from V and 8 bases from J, with 17 bases in between. The CDR3 covers 14 residues. CDR3 in DNA: TGTGCCAGCAGCCCAGGGATCCCGAAGCACACCATATATTTT. Translated, it gives CASSPGIPKHTIYF.

This clonotype appeared many times. V is TRBV11-1 and J is TRBJ2-5, with no clear D. CDR1 and CDR2 from the germline V gene are SGHAT and FQDESV (reference sequence). This CDR3 has 14 amino acids. V lost 5 bases and J 5 bases, leaving 15 bases between the germline ends. The CDR3 loop reads CASSLGVGDETQYF. CDR3 DNA sequence: TGTGCCAGCAGCCTAGGAGTTGGTGATGAGACCCAGTACTTC.

This clonotype was seen ten or more times. The chain is built from TRBV28 and TRBJ2-7; 7 bases are shared with TRBD1. With 3 bases clipped from V and 6 bases from J, the junction kept 8 bases outside the gene matches. Looked up from germline, CDR1 is MDHEN and CDR2 is SYDVKM. This CDR3 is built from 14 residues. The CDR3 reads CASSLTGTPFEQYV. CDR3 DNA: TGTGCCAGCAGTTTGACAGGGACCCCCTTCGAGCAGTACGTC.

This clonotype has only a few counts. The V call is TRBV9, the J call TRBJ1-2; 9 bases map to TRBD1. The V and J ends lost 4 bases and 0 bases, in that order; junction bases with no gene match: 10. Germline V CDR1 and CDR2: SGDLS, YYNGEE. CDR3 size: 17 residues. CDR3 loop: CASSPRTGAEANYGYTF. Written as DNA, the CDR3 is TGTGCCAGCAGCCCCCGGACAGGGGCGGAAGCTAACTATGGCTACACCTTC.

Many counts were recorded for this clonotype. The chain links TRBV12-3 or TRBV12-4 to TRBJ1-5, with D unresolved. The CDR3 runs to 13 residues. The germline V and J ends were trimmed by 6 bases and 0 bases, with 6 bases remaining between them. The CDR3 region is CASRSNSNQPQHF. In nucleotides, the CDR3 is TGTGCCAGCAGGTCCAATAGCAATCAGCCCCAGCATTTT.

This clonotype was seen repeatedly, ten times or more. The chain is built from TRBV6-2 or TRBV6-3 and TRBJ2-1; 10 positions match TRBD2. Germline V gene lookup returns CDR1 MNHEY and CDR2 SVGEGT. The CDR3 runs 15 residues. Germline trimming cut 7 bases from V and 2 bases from J; bases unmatched to any gene: 5. The CDR3 coding sequence is TGTGCCAGCACCCTAGCGGGGGCCACCTACAATGAGCAGTTCTTC. Protein product: CASTLAGATYNEQFF.

This clonotype has ten or more counts. The V call is TRBV12-3 or TRBV12-4, the J call TRBJ2-7; D is uncertain. The CDR3 spans 14 residues. V lost 2 bases and J 3 bases, leaving 11 bases between the germline ends. The CDR3 region has the DNA TGTGCCAGCAGTTTACACGGGTGCTTCTACGAGCAGTACGTC. This encodes CASSLHGCFYEQYV.